The T cell receptor (beta chain) under discussion was sequenced for a study of T cell changes during pregnancy in multiple sclerosis. Assay used: immunoSEQ multiplex PCR; TCRdb lists only in-frame clones, some missing. The sample consists of tens of thousands of clones, 89% of them appearing once. This TCR was sampled from a female donor with multiple sclerosis, enrolled in a pregnancy study. Sequencing was performed on CD4+ T cells from peripheral blood mononuclear cells, taken in the second trimester of pregnancy.

The DNA of the CDR3 is TGTGCCAGCAGCTTGTCCGGGAGGGGGGGCACTGAAGCTTTCTTT. Translated, it gives CASSLSGRGGTEAFF. The rearrangement uses TRBV7-2 and TRBJ1-1, with D possibly matching TRBD1 (6 bases). The V end was cut by 3 bases, the J end by 4 bases, with 15 bases between. The CDR3 sequence is 15 residues long. From germline, CDR1 is SGHTA and CDR2 FQGNSA.